These 21 T cell receptor beta chains came from one sample sequenced in a study of cytomegalovirus exposure and HLA in healthy donors (TCRdb year 2017). Receptors were amplified or captured by the immunoSEQ multiplex PCR assay. A mixture of 60 forward primers for TCR Vbeta segments and 13 reverse primers for TCR Jbeta segments was used in the multiplex PCR. The source is immuneACCESS, and TCRdb retained only in-frame sequences with V and J called. Part of the clones is not carried over; for the studies checked, unresolved V genes explain less than half of this, and the remainder is unexplained. The sample has about 140,000 clones on record, roughly 80% of them singletons. The leading ten clones occupy approximately 8.2% of the sample. The sample comprised PBMCs. All receptors derive from a woman aged 50 to 60 in good health and CMV-seropositive.

The chain joins TRBV7-9 to TRBJ2-7; TRBD1 is a possible D gene (6 bases). CDR1 and CDR2 (germline): SEHNR, FQNEAQ (reference sequence). Trimming stripped 11 bases from V and 1 base from J, with 12 bases between. CDR3 size: 12 residues. The CDR3 bases are TGTGCCGTCGACAGGCTGTCCTACGAGCAGTACTTC. This translates into CAVDRLSYEQYF.

Written as DNA, the CDR3 is TGTGCCAGTAGCCAAGCTTACTCTGGAAACACCATATATTTT. This translates into CASSQAYSGNTIYF. The J gene is TRBJ1-3, the V gene TRBV19; D not certain. The V gene's germline CDR1 is LNHDA and CDR2 SQIVND (reference sequence). With 6 bases removed from V and 0 bases from J, the gap between germline ends came to 9 bases. The CDR3 spans 14 residues.

This chain links TRBV29-1 with TRBJ2-6; TRBD1 agrees at 10 bases. The V gene's germline CDR1 is SQVTM and CDR2 ANQGSEA. V lost 5 bases to trimming and J lost 0 bases; unmatched junction nucleotides: 4. The CDR3 length is 16 residues. The DNA of the CDR3 is TGCAGCGTTCTCGACAGGGGGCCCTCTGGGGCCAACGTCCTGACTTTC. This gives the protein CSVLDRGPSGANVLTF.

The V gene is TRBV7-9, the J gene TRBJ1-1, with a tentative D call TRBD1 (5 bases). Germline CDR1 SEHNR, CDR2 FQNEAQ (reference sequence). This CDR3 contains 13 residues. Trimming pared 1 base from V and 13 bases from J, leaving 16 bases between. The CDR3 protein is CASSLGAGIGGFF. CDR3 nucleotides: TGTGCCAGCAGCTTAGGGGCAGGGATCGGGGGTTTCTTT.

This clone was seen once. The gene calls are TRBV6-5 and TRBJ2-5; the match to TRBD2 covers 7 bases. CDR3 size: 14 residues. J gave up 9 bases and V 6 bases, and 13 bases lay outside the gene matches. In germline, CDR1 is MNHEY, CDR2 SVGAGI. The CDR3 sequence is CASSLTSSSWAQYF. As DNA, the CDR3 is TGTGCCAGCAGCTTGACTAGCAGTTCATGGGCCCAGTACTTC.

The rearrangement uses TRBV5-1 and TRBJ2-3, with 13 bases fitting TRBD2. The CDR3 has 19 amino acids. Germline V gene lookup returns CDR1 SGHRS and CDR2 YFSETQ. After removal of 4 bases from V and 1 base from J, the junction contained 12 bases not matched to a gene. The CDR3 DNA is TGCGCCAGCAGCCCCTGGGAACTAGCGGGGGGGAGCGGCACAGATACGCAGTATTTT. This translates into CASSPWELAGGSGTDTQYF.

The V gene is TRBV30, the J gene TRBJ2-2, with TRBD1 matching 7 bases. CDR3 length: 13 residues. Germline CDR1 GTSNPN, CDR2 SVGIG (reference sequence). Trimming cost V 5 bases and J 1 base; bases outside gene matches: 1. CDR3 sequence: CAWGTVNTGELFF. The CDR3 nucleotides are TGTGCCTGGGGGACAGTGAACACCGGGGAGCTGTTTTTT.

This chain joins TRBV7-8 and TRBJ2-2, with TRBD1 matching over 7 bases. Germline V lookup: CDR1 SGHVS, CDR2 FQNEAQ. The V segment lost 4 bases and the J segment 6 bases; nucleotides outside the gene matches: 8. CDR3 length: 15 residues. CDR3 sequence (DNA): TGTGCCAGCAGCTCCTTCACAGACAGGGCCGGGGAGCTGTTTTTT. Protein: CASSSFTDRAGELFF.

As for this clone: This CDR3 is also generated by other DNA sequences in the sample. V usage is TRBV9 and J usage is TRBJ1-1; 8 nucleotides match TRBD1. CDR1 SGDLS and CDR2 YYNGEE come from the germline V gene. This CDR3 has 15 residues. With V trimmed by 3 bases and J by 1 base, 5 bases remained unmatched. The CDR3 DNA is TGTGCCAGCAGCGCAACAGGGGGGAGGAACACTGAAGCTTTCTTT. Its translation is CASSATGGRNTEAFF.

The V and J genes are TRBV7-2 and TRBJ1-1; 7 bases agree with TRBD1. Trimming removed 4 bases from V and 9 bases from J; junction bases left unmatched: 2. Germline V lookup: CDR1 SGHTA, CDR2 FQGNSA. The CDR3 has 11 amino acids. CDR3 region: CASSSGQKAFF. The CDR3 bases are TGTGCCAGCAGCTCGGGACAGAAAGCTTTCTTT.

This rearrangement joins TRBV4-2 to TRBJ1-6; D not resolved. This CDR3 has 14 amino acids. Germline CDR1 is LGHNA and CDR2 is YNFKEQ. V lost 4 bases, J lost 7 bases, and 11 bases lay in between. The CDR3 DNA reads TGTGCCAGCAGCCTGGGAGGGCCGAATTCACCCCTCCACTTT. Protein: CASSLGGPNSPLHF.

With regard to this clone: The germline gene is not matched at one end of the junction; a read error may be the cause. V gene TRBV5-6 combines with J gene TRBJ2-7; weak D call: TRBD1 (6 bases). The CDR3 runs 11 residues. Germline CDR1 is SGHDT and CDR2 is YYEEEE. CDR3 sequence: CQPNRDYEQYF. CDR3 DNA: TGCCAGCCGAACAGGGACTACGAGCAGTACTTC.

This clone showed up just once. This sequence joins TRBV27 and TRBJ2-3; 8 bases line up with TRBD1. The V segment lost 3 bases and the J segment 0 bases; nucleotides outside the gene matches: 5. The CDR3 is 16 residues long. The germline V gene has CDR1 MNHEY and CDR2 SMNVEV (reference sequence). CDR3 nucleotides: TGTGCCAGCAGTTTCCTTGGGACAGGAAGCACAGATACGCAGTATTTT. Its protein is CASSFLGTGSTDTQYF.

This clone was seen a single time. The chain couples TRBV4-3 to TRBJ1-6, with D maybe TRBD1 (5 bases). CDR1 LGHNA and CDR2 YSLEER come from the germline V gene. V was shortened by 0 bases and J by 7 bases, with 16 bases between the two germline ends. The CDR3 has 17 amino acids. CDR3 sequence: CASSQDMDGGFNSPLHF. CDR3 sequence (DNA): TGCGCCAGCAGCCAAGATATGGACGGGGGGTTCAATTCACCCCTCCACTTT.

V is TRBV6-5 and J is TRBJ1-3, with D tentatively TRBD1 (5 bases). V lost 8 bases to trimming and J lost 0 bases, with 11 bases between them. The germline CDR1 and CDR2 sequences are MNHEY and SVGAGI. The CDR3 runs to 14 residues. The CDR3: CASGQDSSGNTIYF. In DNA form, the CDR3 reads TGTGCCAGCGGGCAAGACAGCTCTGGAAACACCATATATTTT.

The chain employs TRBV28 and TRBJ2-1; D may be TRBD2 (5 bases). This CDR3 is 12 amino acids long. Germline V lookup: CDR1 MDHEN, CDR2 SYDVKM. V lost 6 bases and J lost 8, with 11 bases in between. CDR3 bases: TGTGCCAGCAGGGGCCGGGGTCATGAGCAGTTCTTC. Its protein is CASRGRGHEQFF.

The chain combines TRBV9 with TRBJ2-2; TRBD2 might be the D (5 bases). The CDR3 has 12 residues. V lost 1 base, J lost 8 bases, and 6 bases lay in between. Germline loops: CDR1 SGDLS, CDR2 YYNGEE. This chain's CDR3 is CASSVTGGELFF. The CDR3 nucleotides are TGTGCCAGCAGCGTAACGGGAGGGGAGCTGTTTTTT.

This chain connects TRBV28 to TRBJ2-5, with a tentative D call TRBD1 (7 bases). There are 13 residues in the CDR3. CDR1 and CDR2 (germline): MDHEN, SYDVKM. Trimming removed 6 bases from V and 3 bases from J, with 11 bases in between. CDR3 in amino acids: CASSQGGKETQYF. In DNA, the CDR3 is TGTGCCAGCAGCCAGGGGGGAAAAGAGACCCAGTACTTC.

The chain links TRBV30 to TRBJ2-3; possible D gene TRBD2, 7 bases. CDR1 GTSNPN and CDR2 SVGIG come from the germline V gene (reference sequence). V was clipped by 4 bases and J by 5 bases, with 16 bases between them. The CDR3 spans 14 residues. CDR3 nucleotide sequence: TGTGCCTGGATCGGGGGGCTGATAGAAGATACGCAGTATTTT. This sequence encodes CAWIGGLIEDTQYF. Using reference TRBV30 and TRBJ2-3 for the parts outside the CDR3, the full variable domain is SQTIHQWPATLVQPVGSPLSLECTVEGTSNPNLYWYRQAAGRGLQLLFYSVGIGQISSEVPQNLSASRPQDRQFILSSKKLLLSDSGFYLCAWIGGLIEDTQYFGPGTRLTVL.

This clone was seen a single time. This chain uses TRBV6-5 with TRBJ1-2, with a tentative D call TRBD1 (5 bases). The germline V gene has CDR1 MNHEY and CDR2 SVGAGI. The germline V and J ends were trimmed by 5 bases and 6 bases, with 16 bases remaining between them. This CDR3 is 14 amino acids long. CDR3 in DNA: TGTGCCAGCAGTATTGGGGACTCGCGGGATGGCTACACCTTC. This sequence encodes CASSIGDSRDGYTF.

The chain has TRBV28 and TRBJ1-2, with 7 bases aligning to TRBD1. The V segment lost 2 bases and the J segment 13 bases; nucleotides outside the gene matches: 10. This CDR3 is built from 13 residues. Germline assignment: CDR1 MDHEN and CDR2 SYDVKM. The CDR3 region has the DNA TGTGCCAGCAGTTTAGCCGGACAGGATGCGTGCACCTTC. Protein product: CASSLAGQDACTF.